In its sample, the clone carrying this T cell receptor (beta chain) was seen a few times. How the authors handled the data: Amplification of reference gene primers was used by the study to estimate nucleated cell counts. The assay was immunoSEQ multiplex PCR, and TCRdb's table has in-frame clones only and misses some. The D gene and trimming were derived from the DNA, and the V and J assignments and clone size from that table. Among some 43,000 clones listed, roughly 86% were seen once. The sample belongs to a study of blood T cell repertoires in COVID-19. Across the whole study: Samples of COVID-19 (acute and convalescent) were obtained from the United States, Italy and Spain. PBMCs, B-cell-depleted T cells, or T cells were the source of the cDNA or gDNA that made up the material.

The ends were cut back, 6 bases at V and 2 bases at J, with 17 bases in the middle. In germline, CDR1 is SEHNR, CDR2 FQNEAQ (reference sequence). This CDR3 has 15 amino acids. The rearrangement links TRBV7-9 to TRBJ2-7, with a weak D call TRBD1 (7 bases). Input material: peripheral blood. This clonotype was obtained from a man aged 60-69 years with active COVID-19. The CDR3 DNA sequence: TGTGCCAGCAGACCCGGACAGGAGGGGCCCTACGAGCAGTACTTC. This sequence encodes CASRPGQEGPYEQYF.